The T cell receptor (beta chain) under discussion was sequenced for a study of shared clonotypes between healthy human individuals. The donor cohort consisted entirely of Caucasian adults residing in Nashville, Tennessee. Produced via immunoSEQ multiplex PCR; TCRdb's table is partial and in-frame only. The sample contains over 850,000 clones, around 78% of which appear only once. The germline gives CDR1 SQVTM, CDR2 ANQGSEA. Trimming took 3 bases from V and 5 from J, leaving 13 bases between them. The CDR3 contains 13 residues. The specimen sequenced was memory CD4+ T cells from PBMCs. Subset reported: CD45RA-negative fraction. The receptor was derived from a man between 18 and 29 years old in good health. Some clones in this sample may be carry-over from other donors' samples. The genes are TRBV29-1 and TRBJ2-5, with D perhaps given as TRBD1 or TRBD2 (5 bases each). The CDR3 protein is CSVEGTSRETQYF. Here the CDR3 DNA reads TGCAGCGTTGAGGGGACCTCCCGGGAGACCCAGTACTTC.